One sample yielded the 18 T cell receptor beta chains listed below, sequenced in a study of cytomegalovirus exposure and HLA in healthy donors. A multiplex PCR was run with 60 Vbeta primers and 13 Jbeta primers. Assay: immunoSEQ multiplex PCR; the TCRdb copy retains only in-frame clones and omits some. This sample has about 140,000 clones, with 75% to 85% found just once. The sequencing sample was made of PBMCs. These receptors all stem from a man in his forties or fifties in good health and CMV-seronegative.

The rearrangement uses TRBV2 and TRBJ2-7; tentative D call: TRBD2 (5 bases). The CDR3 is 13 amino acids. With 4 bases removed from V and 7 bases from J, the gap between germline ends came to 14 bases. Germline lookup yields CDR1 SNHLY and CDR2 FYNNEI. The chain's CDR3 is CASSGPGNGEQYF. The CDR3 coding sequence is TGTGCCAGCAGTGGTCCCGGGAACGGGGAGCAGTACTTC.

This chain uses TRBV18 with TRBJ1-1, with TRBD1 matching over 7 bases. Germline V gives CDR1 KGHSH, CDR2 LQKENI. Trimming cost V 4 bases and J 5 bases; bases outside gene matches: 7. The CDR3 sequence is 14 residues long. CDR3 loop: CASSLDRENTEAFF. In nucleotides, the CDR3 is TGTGCCAGCTCACTCGACAGGGAAAATACTGAAGCTTTCTTT.

The J gene is TRBJ1-1, the V gene TRBV7-8; D unclear. CDR3 length: 14 residues. The ends were cut back, 2 bases at V and 1 base at J, with 8 bases in the middle. CDR1 is SGHVS, CDR2 FQNEAQ, per germline. CDR3 in DNA: TGTGCCAGCAGCTTATATGGCAGGAACACTGAAGCTTTCTTT. Its protein product is CASSLYGRNTEAFF.

The chain links TRBV6-5 to TRBJ2-1; TRBD2 agrees at 10 bases. J lost 3 bases, V lost 4 bases, and 3 bases had no gene match. Per the germline V gene, CDR1 is MNHEY and CDR2 is SVGAGI. The CDR3 consists of 15 residues. Here the CDR3 reads CASSWTSGSYNEQFF. The CDR3 nucleotides are TGTGCCAGCAGTTGGACTAGCGGCAGCTACAATGAGCAGTTCTTC.

This clone was detected only once. The chain carries TRBV18 and TRBJ2-1; 13 bases map to TRBD2. The CDR3 is 16 amino acids. In germline, CDR1 is KGHSH, CDR2 LQKENI. The trim removed 3 bases at V and 4 bases at J, leaving 3 bases unmatched. DNA for the CDR3: TGTGCCAGCTCACCGGGACTAGCGGGAAGGTACAATGAGCAGTTCTTC. Translating it yields CASSPGLAGRYNEQFF.

This clone appeared a few times. This chain connects TRBV7-8 to TRBJ2-3; 12 positions match TRBD2. This CDR3 has 14 amino acids. CDR1 and CDR2 from the germline V gene are SGHVS and FQNEAQ. V was pared by 6 bases and J by 9 bases, with 7 bases of the junction left unmatched. CDR3 nucleotides: TGTGCCAGCAGTCCCCTAGCGGGAGGGCCAACGCAGTATTTT. It encodes CASSPLAGGPTQYF.

This chain links TRBV7-2 with TRBJ1-1; TRBD1 agrees at 11 bases. The CDR3 length is 14 residues. CDR1 and CDR2 from the germline V gene are SGHTA and FQGNSA. The V segment lost 5 bases and the J segment 4 bases; nucleotides outside the gene matches: 3. For the CDR3, the DNA is TGTGCCAGCAGCCGGGACAGGGGGTTCACTGAAGCTTTCTTT. This translates into CASSRDRGFTEAFF.

J is TRBJ2-1 and V is TRBV27; 11 nucleotides match TRBD1. Germline V lookup: CDR1 MNHEY, CDR2 SMNVEV (reference sequence). V shed 4 bases, J shed 3 bases, and the junction held 5 bases outside the gene matches. The CDR3 is 16 amino acids. The CDR3 coding sequence is TGTGCCAGCAGTTCGTACGGGACAGGGGGCTACAATGAGCAGTTCTTC. It translates to CASSSYGTGGYNEQFF.

The DNA for the CDR3 is TGTGCCAGCAACACGGGTTATTCTAGCACAGATACGCAGTATTTT. The encoded protein is CASNTGYSSTDTQYF. V gene TRBV6-5 combines with J gene TRBJ2-3; D uncertain. Trimming took off 7 bases at V and 0 bases at J, with 14 bases between the two ends. The CDR3 runs 15 residues. Germline assignment: CDR1 MNHEY and CDR2 SVGAGI.

V gene TRBV4-2 combines with J gene TRBJ2-2; no definite D call. Germline CDR1 LGHNA, CDR2 YNFKEQ. CDR3 length equals 15 residues. Trimming removed 4 bases from V and 3 bases from J, with 12 bases in between. The CDR3 spells CASSPNPMDTGELFF. The CDR3, as DNA: TGTGCCAGCAGCCCGAACCCTATGGACACCGGGGAGCTGTTTTTT.

The CDR3 nucleotides read TGCGCCAGCTCAAAAACAGGGGCAGCTCGAGAGCAGTACTTC. Translation: CASSKTGAAREQYF. The V call is TRBV10-1, the J call TRBJ2-7; 7 bases fit TRBD1. V gave up 8 bases and J gave up 7 bases; unmatched junction bases: 14. The CDR3 loop spans 14 amino acids. Germline V gives CDR1 WNHNN, CDR2 SYGVQD (reference sequence).

In DNA, the CDR3 is TGTGCCAGCAGCCAAAGGACAGAGGGATATGGCTACACCTTC. Encoded protein: CASSQRTEGYGYTF. The gene calls are TRBV4-2 and TRBJ1-2; D may be TRBD1 (6 bases). This CDR3 has 14 residues. Germline values: CDR1 LGHNA, CDR2 YNFKEQ. Trimming removed 2 bases from V and 5 bases from J, with 12 bases in between.

The J gene is TRBJ1-5, the V gene TRBV27; 8 bases fit TRBD1. This CDR3 comprises 14 residues. Germline V gene data show CDR1 as MNHEY and CDR2 as SMNVEV (reference sequence). The J segment lost 5 bases and the V segment lost 4 bases, leaving 4 bases of the junction unmatched. Here the CDR3 reads CASSWDRRYQPQHF. The CDR3 DNA reads TGTGCCAGCAGTTGGGACAGGAGATATCAGCCCCAGCATTTT.

The chain employs TRBV11-1 and TRBJ2-5, with TRBD2 matching over 7 bases. The CDR3 length is 14 residues. CDR1 and CDR2 (germline): SGHAT, FQDESV (reference sequence). V gave up 4 bases and J gave up 0 bases; unmatched junction bases: 2. CDR3 nucleotides: TGTGCCAGCAGCTATAGCGGGTACCAAGAGACCCAGTACTTC. Encoded protein: CASSYSGYQETQYF. The whole variable domain, filled in from reference TRBV11-1 and TRBJ2-5, reads EAEVAQSPRYKITEKSQAVAFWCDPISGHATLYWYRQILGQGPELLVQFQDESVVDDSQLPKDRFSAERLKGVDSTLKIQPAELGDSAMYLCASSYSGYQETQYFGPGTRLLVL.

This clone has just one count. The rearrangement links TRBV5-1 to TRBJ1-1; possible D gene TRBD1, 6 bases. The germline V and J ends were trimmed by 4 bases and 4 bases, with 20 bases remaining between them. This CDR3 contains 16 residues. Germline V gene lookup returns CDR1 SGHRS and CDR2 YFSETQ. CDR3 bases: TGCGCCAGCAGCCAAATAACAGGGTCCTATAGCACTGAAGCTTTCTTT. Residues: CASSQITGSYSTEAFF.

The chain links TRBV6-1 to TRBJ1-6, with no clear D. This CDR3 is 13 amino acids long. CDR1 is MNHNS, CDR2 SASEGT, per germline. Trimming removed 5 bases at V and 8 bases at J, with 10 bases between. CDR3 amino acids: CASSSESDSPLHF. As DNA, the CDR3 is TGTGCCAGCAGTTCGGAGTCGGATTCACCCCTCCACTTT.

V gene TRBV12-5 combines with J gene TRBJ2-7, with 7 positions matching TRBD1. This CDR3 region has 20 residues. The ends lost 5 bases at V and 3 bases at J; junction bases unmatched: 25. Germline V gene lookup returns CDR1 LGHNT and CDR2 FRNRAP. CDR3 region: CASGPTTTGNLGRINYEQYF. In DNA form, the CDR3 reads TGTGCTAGTGGTCCGACAACGACAGGGAATCTAGGGCGGATTAACTACGAGCAGTACTTC.

The chain couples TRBV28 to TRBJ1-1, with D maybe TRBD1 (6 bases). Trimming removed 5 bases from V and 3 bases from J, with 19 bases in between. The CDR3 sequence is 16 residues long. The germline V gene has CDR1 MDHEN and CDR2 SYDVKM. The CDR3, as DNA: TGTGCCAGCAGTGTCTCAAAGGGGGTTTTGTACACTGAAGCTTTCTTT. It yields the protein CASSVSKGVLYTEAFF.